The clone carrying this T cell receptor beta chain was recorded once. Antigen specificity is unknown. Primed by a sample-barcoded 5' primer and a J-beta primer mix, a second PCR proceeded for roughly 7 to 11 cycles. A minimum of 3 million CDR3-containing paired-end reads was obtained for each sample. In TCRdb, the 5' RACE reads were re-called with MiXCR into one record per CDR3 protein. Here the sample spans 650,000 to 900,000 distinct CDR3 sequences, approximately 67% being singletons. The sample comes from a study of blood T cells in healthy people across ages. Study-wide findings and caveats: Reliance upon unsorted PBMCs precluded definitive naive versus antigen-experienced comparison. Getting older went along with TCR beta diversity per million T cells dropping roughly linearly.

Germline V CDR1 and CDR2: SQVTM, ANQGSEA. This CDR3 contains 13 residues. V trimming: 6 bases; J trimming: 1 base; junction bases outside the gene matches: 5. Isolation yielded PBMCs, at least 7 million per sample, in every case. The source material was blood. This TCR was recovered from a man aged 25-45 years in good health. The V and J genes are TRBV29-1 and TRBJ2-7; 8 bases are shared with TRBD1. The CDR3 spells CSVDDRGSYEQYF. The DNA of the CDR3 is TGCAGCGTCGATGACAGGGGTTCCTACGAGCAGTACTTC.